A selection of T cell receptor beta chains follows, all from one sample in a study of identical twins. MiXCR, applied by TCRdb to the 5' RACE reads, yields one record per CDR3 protein. The sample contains around 480,000 distinct CDR3 sequences, 14% of which appear only once. This sample also appeared in a second study, on yellow fever vaccine responses in identical twins.

Source material: CD4+ T cells sorted from blood. The receptors stem from a woman in her late teens or twenties in good health. CDR3s leave out the opening cysteine and the closing phenylalanine or tryptophan. Clone sizes are given selectively: once, few, many, or a class where the clone is expanded.

clone_size v_call cdr3_aa
many TRBV10-3 AISETQSGRYNEQF
few TRBV6-5 ASSYGTLSGANVLT
once TRBV11-3 ASSLGGVAHNEQF
- TRBV27 ASSFLPVGLAGGVSDTQY
once TRBV5-8 ASSLGTGPRREGTQY
- TRBV5-1 ASSLASNEKLF
- TRBV7-2 ASSLAQPSLWNWSQY
few TRBV18 ASSPQAGTGLGEQY
once TRBV30 AWSVNRQGVFAEQY
many TRBV28 ASIGGQSTDTQY
few TRBV14 ASSVGRYYEQY
- TRBV20-1 SVSLEQY
- TRBV2 ASSNSNQPQH
- TRBV4-3 ASSQDGGGSPLH
few TRBV28 ASSLTGGAGNTEAF
- TRBV12-3/TRBV12-4 ASHLRGRTDTQY
once TRBV7-8 ASSTGRAYEQY
- TRBV6-2/TRBV6-3 ASSYVGLAGVREQY
few TRBV7-2 ASSLRQSSGELF
- TRBV20-1 SARLIAGGRNSYNEQF
many TRBV6-1 ASGRGSSYEQY
few TRBV15 ATSRGSGTDTQY
few TRBV20-1 SASDDIEQY
many TRBV28 ASSTAAYGTQY
few TRBV7-2 ASSQPGLRTGTQY
few TRBV11-2 ASSGGTGQSGELF